What follows are 25 T cell receptor beta chains derived from one specimen sequenced in a study of blood T cell repertoires in COVID-19. This table comes from immunoSEQ multiplex PCR, and its TCRdb copy is limited to in-frame clones, with some not included. The sample lists 300,000 or so clones; 89% were seen once. Sample: PBMCs or T cells enriched from blood (not recorded which). Every receptor here comes from a woman in her forties or fifties who had been exposed to COVID-19.

The chain recombines TRBV24-1 with TRBJ1-4, with D hard to call. Germline lookup yields CDR1 KGHDR and CDR2 SFDVKD. The CDR3 loop spans 11 amino acids. Trimming took 4 bases from V and 7 from J, leaving 3 bases between them. The CDR3 region is CATSDGEKLFF. The CDR3 DNA follows: TGTGCCACCAGTGACGGTGAAAAACTGTTTTTT.

The chain joins TRBV29-1 to TRBJ2-1; 9 bases are a match to TRBD1. Losses at the gene ends were 8 bases for V and 5 bases for J; bases not matched to a gene: 10. Germline lookup yields CDR1 SQVTM and CDR2 ANQGSEA. The CDR3 is 14 amino acids. The CDR3 sequence is CSPGGTGNNNEQFF. The CDR3 region has the DNA TGCAGCCCTGGCGGGACAGGGAATAACAATGAGCAGTTCTTC.

The V call is TRBV12-3 or TRBV12-4, the J call TRBJ2-3, with D tentatively TRBD1 (5 bases). The CDR3 length is 12 residues. V shed 3 bases and J shed 7 bases, with 8 bases lying between them. CDR3 sequence reads: CASSFDRNTQYF. CDR3 DNA sequence: TGTGCCAGCAGTTTCGACAGAAATACGCAGTATTTT.

The V call is TRBV5-6, the J call TRBJ1-5; D remains unclear. Germline V CDR1 and CDR2: SGHDT, YYEEEE. The CDR3 runs to 13 residues. V lost 3 bases and J 5 bases, leaving 9 bases between the germline ends. In nucleotides, the CDR3 is TGTGCCAGCAGCTCTAGTCCGGATCAGCCCCAGCATTTT. Amino acid sequence: CASSSSPDQPQHF.

The chain has TRBV5-8 and TRBJ2-7; TRBD1 is a possible D gene (6 bases). V shed 1 base and J shed 2 bases, with 16 bases lying between them. The V gene's germline CDR1 is SGHTS and CDR2 YDEGEE. The CDR3 sequence is 16 residues long. The CDR3 reads CASSLIRQAIPYEQYF. The CDR3 DNA reads as TGTGCCAGCAGCTTGATACGACAGGCGATTCCCTACGAGCAGTACTTC. Drawing the rest from reference TRBV5-8 and TRBJ2-7, the complete variable domain is EAGVTQSPTHLIKTRGQQATLRCSPISGHTSVYWYQQALGLGLQFLLWYDEGEERNRGNFPPRFSGRQFPNYSSELNVNALELEDSALYLCASSLIRQAIPYEQYFGPGTRLTVT.

V usage is TRBV5-1 and J usage is TRBJ2-7; tentative D call: TRBD1 (5 bases). The CDR3 totals 14 residues. V dropped 1 base and J dropped 1 base, with 9 bases sitting between them. Germline V gene data show CDR1 as SGHRS and CDR2 as YFSETQ. Here the CDR3 DNA reads TGCGCCAGCAGCTTGCAAGGGGTATCCTACGAGCAGTACTTC. It specifies CASSLQGVSYEQYF.

V and J are TRBV7-2 and TRBJ2-7; 7 positions agree with TRBD1. Germline trimming cut 8 bases from V and 3 bases from J; bases unmatched to any gene: 7. This CDR3 is 13 amino acids long. Germline V CDR1 and CDR2: SGHTA, FQGNSA. The CDR3 protein is CASCTGVGYEQYF. CDR3 sequence (DNA): TGTGCCAGCTGTACAGGGGTAGGCTACGAGCAGTACTTC.

The chain recombines TRBV28 with TRBJ1-2; possible D gene TRBD1, 6 bases. The CDR3 covers 14 residues. The V and J ends lost 8 bases and 0 bases respectively, with 13 bases between them. Germline loops: CDR1 MDHEN, CDR2 SYDVKM. The CDR3 loop reads CASGGAIANYGYTF. In DNA, the CDR3 is TGTGCCAGCGGGGGGGCGATCGCTAACTATGGCTACACCTTC.

This sequence joins TRBV5-1 and TRBJ2-3, with a possible D match to TRBD2 (6 bases). This CDR3 is built from 16 residues. Germline V gene data show CDR1 as SGHRS and CDR2 as YFSETQ. Trimming removed 0 bases from V and 3 bases from J, with 14 bases in between. The CDR3 reads CASSLAGTDVTDTQYF. CDR3 bases: TGCGCCAGCAGCTTGGCTGGGACTGATGTAACAGATACGCAGTATTTT.

J is TRBJ1-6 and V is TRBV19; D is perhaps TRBD1 (6 bases). From germline, CDR1 is LNHDA and CDR2 SQIVND (reference sequence). Trimming took 6 bases from V and 6 from J, leaving 12 bases between them. CDR3 size: 14 residues. In DNA form, the CDR3 reads TGTGCCAGTAGAGAAGGGGGACGTAATTCACCCCTCCACTTT. Translation gives CASREGGRNSPLHF.

This clone turned up a few times. V gene TRBV3-1 (or the pseudogene TRBV3-2) combines with J gene TRBJ1-1; no firm D call. There are 12 residues in the CDR3. Germline V gene data show CDR1 as LGHDT and CDR2 as YNNKEL (reference sequence). V was clipped by 5 bases and J by 7 bases, with 11 bases between them. This CDR3 reads CASSDYGIEAFF. The DNA for the CDR3 is TGTGCCAGCAGCGACTACGGGATTGAAGCTTTCTTT.

V gene TRBV6-5 combines with J gene TRBJ2-7, with 8 nucleotides matching TRBD1. CDR3 length: 16 amino acids. Germline CDR1 and CDR2: MNHEY and SVGAGI. Losses at the gene ends were 4 bases for V and 0 bases for J; bases not matched to a gene: 8. CDR3 residues: CASSSARQGSSYEQYF. CDR3 DNA sequence: TGTGCCAGCAGTTCCGCTAGACAGGGGAGCTCCTACGAGCAGTACTTC.

The chain recombines TRBV21-1 with TRBJ1-5; the D call TRBD1 from the table was never checked on the DNA. TRBV21-1 is a documented pseudogene. The CDR3 extends over 15 amino acids. The CDR3 DNA reads as TGTGCCAGCAGCGCGACAGGGGATAGCAATCAGCCCCAGCATTTT. Amino acids: CASSATGDSNQPQHF.

This chain joins TRBV28 and TRBJ2-7, with a weak D call TRBD2 (6 bases). Germline loops: CDR1 MDHEN, CDR2 SYDVKM. Trimming took off 6 bases at V and 7 bases at J, with 16 bases between the two ends. This CDR3 has 13 amino acids. The chain's CDR3 is CASRVGNRGEQYF. CDR3 sequence (DNA): TGTGCCAGCAGGGTAGGCAACCGGGGGGAGCAGTACTTC.

The V call is TRBV19, the J call TRBJ2-1; perhaps TRBD1 as D (6 bases). The V and J ends lost 5 bases and 3 bases respectively, with 11 bases between them. The germline V gene encodes CDR1 LNHDA and CDR2 SQIVND (reference sequence). The CDR3 is made up of 14 amino acids. In DNA form, the CDR3 reads TGTGCCAGTAGTGCCAGGACAGTCTACAATGAGCAGTTCTTC. It codes for CASSARTVYNEQFF. The variable domain in full, completed from reference TRBV19 and TRBJ2-1, reads DGGITQSPKYLFRKEGQNVTLSCEQNLNHDAMYWYRQDPGQGLRLIYYSQIVNDFQKGDIAEGYSVSREKKESFPLTVTSAQKNPTAFYLCASSARTVYNEQFFGPGTRLTVL.

This chain connects TRBV5-1 to TRBJ2-3; 8 nucleotides align to TRBD1. This CDR3 is built from 15 residues. Germline-derived CDR1 and CDR2 are SGHRS and YFSETQ. Trimming cost V 4 bases and J 4 bases; bases outside gene matches: 8. The CDR3 loop reads CASSETTGVSDTQYF. The CDR3 DNA reads as TGCGCCAGCAGCGAGACGACAGGGGTGTCAGATACGCAGTATTTT.

The V call is TRBV5-4, the J call TRBJ1-6; 7 positions agree with TRBD1. The V gene end was trimmed by 4 bases and the J gene end by 7 bases; junction bases not matched to a gene: 11. The CDR3 is 16 amino acids. Germline V gives CDR1 SGHNT, CDR2 YYREEE (reference sequence). CDR3 residues: CASSRLRQGKNSPLHF. In DNA, the CDR3 is TGTGCCAGCAGCCGTTTACGACAGGGTAAAAATTCACCCCTCCACTTT.

V and J are TRBV9 and TRBJ2-6; no clear D. Germline values: CDR1 SGDLS, CDR2 YYNGEE. V lost 3 bases to trimming and J lost 1 base, with 8 bases between them. The CDR3 is made up of 15 amino acids. In DNA, the CDR3 is TGTGCCAGCAGCGGACCAGGTTCTGGGGCCAACGTCCTGACTTTC. Its translation is CASSGPGSGANVLTF.

The chain is built from TRBV27 and TRBJ2-7, with D unclear. CDR1 is MNHEY, CDR2 SMNVEV, per germline (reference sequence). V dropped 2 bases and J dropped 1 base, with 9 bases sitting between them. The CDR3 contains 14 residues. CDR3 nucleotides: TGTGCCAGCAGTTTACGCTCAGTATCCTACGAGCAGTACTTC. Translating gives CASSLRSVSYEQYF.

The chain has TRBV18 and TRBJ2-7, with 7 bases that match TRBD1. This CDR3 has 15 amino acids. Trimming cost V 2 bases and J 3 bases; bases outside gene matches: 7. From germline, CDR1 is KGHSH and CDR2 LQKENI. As DNA, the CDR3 is TGTGCCAGCTCACCATTATTGACAGGGAGCTACGAGCAGTACTTC. This sequence encodes CASSPLLTGSYEQYF.

V and J are TRBV30 and TRBJ1-5; no clear D gene. This CDR3 has 14 residues. Germline CDR1 reads GTSNPN; CDR2 reads SVGIG (reference sequence). Deletions cut 0 bases from V and 5 bases from J, with 11 bases between. The CDR3 region has the DNA TGTGCCTGGAGTGTTAGAGGGCTACATCAGCCCCAGCATTTT. This sequence encodes CAWSVRGLHQPQHF. The full variable domain, with the rest looked up from reference TRBV30 and TRBJ1-5, is SQTIHQWPATLVQPVGSPLSLECTVEGTSNPNLYWYRQAAGRGLQLLFYSVGIGQISSEVPQNLSASRPQDRQFILSSKKLLLSDSGFYLCAWSVRGLHQPQHFGDGTRLSIL.

Comment on this clone: Within the sample, other DNA sequences also encode this same CDR3. This chain joins TRBV5-1 and TRBJ2-7; 8 nucleotides agree with TRBD1. CDR3 length equals 14 residues. V was clipped by 3 bases and J by 1 base; unmatched bases: 3. Germline-derived CDR1 and CDR2 are SGHRS and YFSETQ. CDR3 in amino acids: CASSSGQGSYEQYF. The CDR3 nucleotides read TGCGCCAGCAGCTCTGGACAGGGATCCTACGAGCAGTACTTC. Combining the CDR3 with reference TRBV5-1 and TRBJ2-7 gives the whole variable domain KAGVTQTPRYLIKTRGQQVTLSCSPISGHRSVSWYQQTPGQGLQFLFEYFSETQRNKGNFPGRFSGRQFSNSRSEMNVSTLELGDSALYLCASSSGQGSYEQYFGPGTRLTVT.

The chain combines TRBV5-1 with TRBJ1-4; no firm D call. The CDR3 contains 15 residues. Germline loops: CDR1 SGHRS, CDR2 YFSETQ. The V gene lost 2 bases and the J gene lost 2 bases, with 10 bases spanning the gap. The CDR3 region has the DNA TGCGCCAGCAGCTTCGCGGGGATCACTAATGAAAAACTGTTTTTT. This encodes CASSFAGITNEKLFF.

This clone was detected only once. The rearrangement links TRBV4-1 to TRBJ1-6; perhaps TRBD1 as D (5 bases). V lost 2 bases to trimming and J lost 4 bases, with 18 bases between them. CDR1 is MGHRA and CDR2 is YSYEKL in the germline V gene. The CDR3 totals 18 residues. Written as DNA, the CDR3 is TGCGCCAGCAGCCAACTGGTTCCAGGGCTTTCGTATAATTCACCCCTCCACTTT. It translates to CASSQLVPGLSYNSPLHF.

The genes are TRBV5-1 and TRBJ2-5; 12 bases agree with TRBD2. The ends lost 2 bases at V and 5 bases at J; junction bases unmatched: 4. Germline V lookup: CDR1 SGHRS, CDR2 YFSETQ. This CDR3 spans 15 amino acids. The CDR3 loop is CASSFTSGGSETQYF. As DNA, the CDR3 is TGCGCCAGCAGCTTTACTAGCGGGGGGAGCGAGACCCAGTACTTC.